Reported below is one T cell receptor (beta chain). What it recognizes is unknown. This CDR3 is also generated by other DNA sequences in the sample. This entry is derived from a study of cytomegalovirus exposure and HLA in healthy donors. Per germline, CDR1 SGHVS and CDR2 FQNEAQ. Trimming left V 4 bases short and J 8 bases short, with 20 bases between. This CDR3 has 15 residues. Researchers ran the PCR with 60 Vbeta and 13 Jbeta primers. In the original processing: Later, an analysis found roughly 80 million unique TCR beta chains, and 10 million to 11 million of these were shared. Method: immunoSEQ multiplex PCR; TCRdb's copy keeps in-frame clones and lacks some. The DNA was the basis for D and trimming; V, J and clone size are from that table. The repertoire has about 76,000 clones, 65% to 85% of them found once; the top ten carry more than 15%. Study-level points and caveats: Across donors, most TCRs were seen rarely, yet some public ones were widespread. Researchers reported in a later analysis that common viral pathogens appeared linked to several top clusters.

The sequencing sample was made of PBMCs. The receptor was derived from a woman aged 40 to 50 in good health and CMV-seropositive. The chain has TRBV7-8 and TRBJ1-1; D remains unclear. The chain's CDR3 is CASSWGGRLPTEAFF. The CDR3 nucleotides read TGTGCCAGCAGCTGGGGAGGGAGGCTCCCAACAGAAGCTTTCTTT. Filled out from reference TRBV7-8 and TRBJ1-1, the complete variable domain reads GAGVSQSPRYKVAKRGQDVALRCDPISGHVSLFWYQQALGQGPEFLTYFQNEAQLDKSGLPSDRFFAERPEGSVSTLKIQRTQQEDSAVYLCASSWGGRLPTEAFFGQGTRLTVV.